This TCR beta chain appears in the sequencing data of a study of shared clonotypes between healthy human individuals (TCRdb year 2020). The study in broad terms: A couple of women and three men aged 18 to 49 years were included in the cohort. For each donor, three plates each were used for CD4 naive and CD4 memory, two plates were used for CD8 naive, and one plate was used for CD8 memory. The study deeply sequenced blood TCR repertoires of 5 or 6 healthy adults to estimate repertoire size and the extent of clonotype sharing between individuals. To increase sequencing depth and limit assay-specific biases, TCR repertoire library preparation and sequencing were carried out by different laboratories using diverse techniques. Per donor, leukapheresis produced somewhere between about 0.85 and 9.5 billion PBMCs. On the study overall, not on this receptor specifically: Based on pairwise subsampling, the degree of clonotype sharing among donors was expected to be affected by sequencing depth. When several donors were compared, the shared fraction of clonotypes was about 5% for naive CD4, 3% to 4% for naive CD8, roughly 2.5% for memory CD4, and 0.35% to 0.5% for memory CD8. Rarefaction of sorted-subset datasets indicated incomplete sequencing despite the large sequencing depth. Compared with non-shared clonotypes, clonotypes shared by all four sorted-subset donors had higher generation probabilities. Sampling was restricted to blood, and TCR repertoires in tissue are likely to differ from TCR repertoires in blood. Estimated clonotype richness was generally larger for naive than for memory subsets. The genetic and exposure-history diversity represented was limited by the small number of donors.

CD8 naive samples were CD45RO-negative cells positively selected for CCR7, giving a CD45RA+CCR7+ population that excluded TemRA cells. The donors were healthy, HIV-negative adults with no recently reported acute infections or vaccinations. Only Caucasian adults living in Nashville, Tennessee, USA were represented among the donors. Blood was collected by leukapheresis, and PBMCs were isolated by Ficoll-Histopaque density gradient centrifugation and then cryopreserved in liquid nitrogen vapor phase. Analytical flow cytometry was used to check the purity and quantity of each magnetically sorted T cell population. Each sorted fraction had its genomic DNA isolated and then quantified by UV absorbance on a Nanodrop 2000c. Of note for this clone: Its antigen remains unidentified. Nothing much larger sits one base from this clone, and base qualities are not available.

Using the deep immunoSEQ assay, TCR CDR3 regions were amplified from genomic DNA by multiplex PCR. Extracted genomic DNA from each cell subset was spread evenly across all wells of several immunoSEQ 96-well plates, with each plate serving as a replicate. For sorted subsets, 200 to 250 ng of genomic DNA, equivalent to about 30,000 T cell genomes, went into each replicate PCR. The purified libraries were quantified using a Qubit 3.0 fluorometer, sized with a Bioanalyzer 2100, and then quantified again using the KAPA Library Quantification kit. Every immunoSEQ 96-well plate was sequenced on a separate single-read 150-cycle Illumina NextSeq 550 flow cell. As for how the authors treated the data: Because only junctional sequences without quality scores were contained in the immunoSEQ output, filtering matching that applied to full-length reads could not be performed. Sequences were annotated with PyIR, a Python wrapper for IgBLAST v1.9, and V/J genes and CDR3 were assigned using IMGT germline references. Reads were filtered out if the reads had weak V/J assignments (E-value above 1e-6), no CDR3, stop codons, out-of-frame junctions, or ambiguous translated residues. V3J clonotypes were defined as sequences sharing the same inferred V gene, J gene, and CDR3 amino acid sequence. Percentage overlap between repertoires was computed as shared unique clonotypes divided by the size of the smaller repertoire. Richness of each repertoire was evaluated using RTK rarefaction, the Chao1 estimator, and Recon v2.1 estimates of unobserved clonotypes. OLGA was used to compute generation probabilities for all TCRbeta clonotypes that the gDNA method yielded from a few donors. This is the immuneACCESS table as TCRdb keeps it, with only in-frame sequences that have V and J called. A part of the clones is gone; compared with another copy, unresolved V genes explain less than half, and the rest is unexplained. That table furnishes V, J and clone size, whereas the DNA furnished D and trimming. A total of around 2.1 million clones appear in this sample, under 95% of them only once. Jointly, the top ten make up 1.5% to 2% of the sample.

The source of this sequence is a man in his late teens or twenties in good health. Some clones in this sample may be carry-over from other donors' samples. Sample: naive CD8+ T cells from PBMCs. In the paper's terms, the cell subset or site label means: CD45RA+CCR7+.

The nucleotide sequence reads TGTGCCAGCACCGAGAGGGCTCGCTCCTACAATGAGCAGTTCTTC. This gives the protein CASTERARSYNEQFF. The receptor chain draws on TRBV7-2 and TRBJ2-1, and possibly TRBD2, on 5 matching bases. The CDR1 and CDR2 encoded by the germline V gene are SGHTA and FQGNSA. The cysteine opens and the phenylalanine closes a CDR3 of 15 amino acids. Only the CDR3 region is kept as DNA, spanning 45 bases read in frame from base 1. V gives up 7 bases and J gives up 0 bases, and the segment between their germline ends measures 13 bases.